What follows are 9 T cell receptor beta chains derived from one specimen sequenced in a study of beta chain features in type 1 diabetes. Isolated RNA was reverse transcribed in full, so expressed TCRB transcripts were sequenced. TCRdb's copy holds only in-frame clones and misses some; the assay was immunoSEQ multiplex PCR. This table holds roughly 370,000 clones, approximately 13% found once. Sequenced: naive CD4+ T cells from blood. The receptors originated from a man aged 30-40 years in good health.

The CDR3 loop reads CASSLGEGLLTDTQYF. CDR3 DNA: TGTGCCAGCAGCTTAGGAGAGGGATTACTCACAGATACGCAGTATTTT. The chain employs TRBV7-9 and TRBJ2-3; possibly TRBD2 for D (5 bases). Trimming removed 1 base at V and 2 bases at J, with 13 bases between. The CDR3 consists of 16 residues. Germline assignment: CDR1 SEHNR and CDR2 FQNEAQ (reference sequence).

This chain joins TRBV9 and TRBJ1-2; D possibly corresponds to TRBD1 (6 bases). Trimming pared 5 bases from V and 4 bases from J, leaving 15 bases between. Germline lookup yields CDR1 SGDLS and CDR2 YYNGEE. This CDR3 is 14 amino acids long. In DNA form, the CDR3 reads TGTGCCAGCAGTTTAGACGGGGACACCTATGGCTACACCTTC. It encodes CASSLDGDTYGYTF.

This clone appeared a few times. V usage is TRBV14 and J usage is TRBJ1-2, with no clear D. V lost 4 bases to trimming and J lost 8 bases, with 11 bases between them. The CDR3 consists of 12 residues. Per germline, CDR1 SGHDN and CDR2 FVKESK. As DNA, the CDR3 is TGTGCCAGCAGCCCGATCGGACGGGGCTACACCTTC. Translation gives CASSPIGRGYTF.

This clone was found a few times. This chain uses TRBV6-5 with TRBJ2-5, with D perhaps matching TRBD1 (6 bases). Germline V gives CDR1 MNHEY, CDR2 SVGAGI. This CDR3 is 14 amino acids long. V lost 5 bases and J 4 bases, leaving 14 bases between the germline ends. CDR3: CASSQHRESETQYF. CDR3 in DNA: TGTGCCAGCAGTCAACACAGGGAATCAGAGACCCAGTACTTC.

This clone was seen a handful of times. The chain combines TRBV30 with TRBJ1-5; D is unresolved. This CDR3 contains 13 residues. V was clipped by 5 bases and J by 0 bases, with 8 bases between them. The germline V gene encodes CDR1 GTSNPN and CDR2 SVGIG (reference sequence). The CDR3 coding sequence is TGTGCCTGGTCGGACGGTAGCAATCAGCCCCAGCATTTT. It encodes CAWSDGSNQPQHF.

This clone was observed a few times. The chain uses TRBV10-3 and TRBJ2-2; D is perhaps TRBD2 (5 bases). V was shortened by 5 bases and J by 3 bases, with 7 bases between the two germline ends. CDR3 length: 13 amino acids. In germline, CDR1 is ENHRY, CDR2 SYGVKD. For the CDR3, the DNA is TGTGCCATCAGTAAGAGGGACACCGGGGAGCTGTTTTTT. Translating it yields CAISKRDTGELFF.

CDR3 sequence reads: CASSSGQGPETQYF. In nucleotides, the CDR3 is TGTGCCAGCAGCTCGGGACAGGGTCCAGAGACCCAGTACTTC. V is TRBV5-8 and J is TRBJ2-5; the match to TRBD1 covers 9 bases. Germline assignment: CDR1 SGHTS and CDR2 YDEGEE. V was pared by 3 bases and J by 4 bases, with 4 bases of the junction left unmatched. This CDR3 has 14 amino acids.

This clone was counted between two and nine times. The chain is built from TRBV9 and TRBJ1-1; D not resolved. The germline V gene has CDR1 SGDLS and CDR2 YYNGEE. CDR3 length: 14 amino acids. Trimming took off 1 base at V and 5 bases at J, with 12 bases between the two ends. The CDR3 DNA sequence: TGTGCCAGCAGCGTACGGGCCAGCCGGACTGAAGCTTTCTTT. It encodes CASSVRASRTEAFF.

Comments on this clone: The germline gene is not matched at one end of the junction; a read error may be the cause. The rearrangement joins TRBV7-7 to TRBJ2-3, with 12 bases lining up with TRBD2. The germline gives CDR1 SSHAT, CDR2 FNYEAQ (reference sequence). This CDR3 has 14 amino acids. CDR3 nucleotides: TGTGCTAGCAGCACGGGACTAGCGGGAGATACGCAGTATTTT. It specifies CASSTGLAGDTQYF.